A selection of T cell receptor beta chains follows, all from one sample in a study of blood T cells in healthy people across ages. TCRdb fed the 5' RACE reads into MiXCR, producing one record per CDR3 protein. Here the sample spans hundreds of thousands of distinct CDR3 sequences, roughly 43% being singletons. The sequencing sample was made of blood. All receptors derive from a man older than 75 in good health. CDR3s include the opening cysteine and the closing phenylalanine or tryptophan. D genes are given only for firm matches. The size entry is marked missing in some rows and otherwise reads once, few, many or a size class.

abundance,j_gene,d_gene,v_gene,CDR3aa,CDR3nt
.,TRBJ2-5,TRBD1,TRBV29-1,CSVSRGTGGETQYF,TGCAGCGTTTCGAGGGGGACAGGAGGAGAGACCCAGTACTTC
many,TRBJ2-7,TRBD2,TRBV5-1,CASSLELAEGGYEQYF,TGCGCCAGCAGCTTGGAACTAGCGGAGGGGGGATACGAGCAGTACTTC
.,TRBJ1-5,.,TRBV7-2,CASGGNQPQHF,TGTGCCAGCGGGGGCAATCAGCCCCAGCATTTT
.,TRBJ2-1,TRBD2,TRBV5-1,CASSSSGSGTYNEQFF,TGCGCCAGCAGCTCTAGCGGGAGTGGGACCTACAATGAGCAGTTCTTC
many,TRBJ2-1,.,TRBV6-6,CASLSRNEQFF,TGTGCCAGTCTTTCCCGCAATGAGCAGTTCTTC
.,TRBJ1-4,.,TRBV7-6,CASSLNWATGEKLFF,TGTGCCAGCAGCTTAAATTGGGCGACTGGAGAAAAACTGTTTTTT
.,TRBJ2-5,.,TRBV21-1,CASSSLAGGGQETQYF,TGTGCCAGCAGCAGTTTAGCGGGAGGGGGGCAAGAGACCCAGTACTTC
.,TRBJ2-7,TRBD2,TRBV5-1,CASSSEPGLAIYEQYF,TGCGCCAGCAGCTCGGAACCGGGACTAGCGATCTACGAGCAGTACTTC
.,TRBJ2-7,.,TRBV5-1,CASSWRVAATYEQYF,TGCGCCAGCAGCTGGAGGGTAGCTGCAACCTACGAGCAGTACTTC
.,TRBJ1-2,.,TRBV20-1,CSARGGGLNYGYTF,TGCAGTGCTAGAGGGGGGGGCCTTAACTATGGCTACACCTTC
many,TRBJ2-7,TRBD2,TRBV6-5,CASSNLAGVSSYEQYF,TGTGCCAGCAGTAATTTAGCGGGAGTGAGCTCCTACGAGCAGTACTTC
few,TRBJ2-3,.,TRBV20-1,CSATHVAPDTQYF,TGCAGTGCTACACATGTTGCCCCAGATACGCAGTATTTT
.,TRBJ2-7,.,TRBV7-2,CASSLERRGPLYEQYF,TGTGCCAGCAGCTTAGAACGACGGGGGCCCCTCTACGAGCAGTACTTC
many,TRBJ2-3,TRBD2,TRBV6-5,CASNRLAGVGTQYF,TGTGCCAGCAACCGACTAGCGGGAGTTGGTACGCAGTATTTT
.,TRBJ2-7,TRBD1,TRBV6-2/TRBV6-3,CASSRAGTGTYEQYF,TGTGCCAGCAGTCGAGCCGGGACAGGGACCTACGAGCAGTACTTC
.,TRBJ2-1,TRBD2,TRBV7-3,CASSLAGGPAPPNEQFF,TGTGCCAGCAGCTTAGCGGGGGGCCCCGCCCCCCCCAATGAGCAGTTCTTC
.,TRBJ2-7,TRBD2,TRBV20-1,CSARDLAGTPYEQYF,TGCAGTGCTAGAGACCTAGCGGGTACTCCCTACGAGCAGTACTTC
.,TRBJ2-7,TRBD1,TRBV12-3/TRBV12-4,CASSLNRDSTYEQYF,TGTGCCAGCAGTTTAAACCGGGACAGTACCTACGAGCAGTACTTC
.,TRBJ2-7,.,TRBV7-2,CASSPHGTAYEQYF,TGTGCCAGCAGCCCACACGGGACCGCCTACGAGCAGTACTTC
few,TRBJ2-1,.,TRBV14,CASSQRTDPTYNEQFF,TGTGCCAGCAGCCAAAGGACAGACCCAACCTACAATGAGCAGTTCTTC
few,TRBJ2-7,.,TRBV12-3/TRBV12-4,CASKIRDGVRYEQYF,TGTGCCAGCAAAATCCGGGACGGCGTTCGCTACGAGCAGTACTTC
.,TRBJ1-6,.,TRBV5-5,CASSLGGAYSPLHF,TGTGCCAGCAGCTTGGGGGGGGCATATTCACCCCTCCACTTT
.,TRBJ2-3,.,TRBV27,CASSAHRVRTETDTQYF,TGTGCCAGCAGTGCCCACAGGGTTAGGACCGAGACAGATACGCAGTATTTT
.,TRBJ1-2,TRBD1,TRBV4-1,CASSRRWIGGATNYGYTF,TGCGCCAGCAGCCGCCGCTGGATAGGGGGCGCTACTAACTATGGCTACACCTTC